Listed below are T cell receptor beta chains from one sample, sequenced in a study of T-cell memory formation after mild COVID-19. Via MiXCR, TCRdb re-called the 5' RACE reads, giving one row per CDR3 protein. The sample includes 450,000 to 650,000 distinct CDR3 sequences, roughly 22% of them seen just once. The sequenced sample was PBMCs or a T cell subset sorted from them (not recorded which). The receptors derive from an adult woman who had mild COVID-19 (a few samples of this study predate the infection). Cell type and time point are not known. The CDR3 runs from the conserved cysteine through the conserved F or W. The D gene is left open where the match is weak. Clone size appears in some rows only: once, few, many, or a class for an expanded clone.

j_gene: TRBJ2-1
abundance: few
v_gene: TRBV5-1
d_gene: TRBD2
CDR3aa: CASSLVRTRGSNEQFF
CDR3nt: TGCGCCAGCAGCTTGGTGAGGACTAGAGGTAGTAATGAGCAGTTCTTC

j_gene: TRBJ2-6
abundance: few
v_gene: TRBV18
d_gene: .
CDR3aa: CASSPNLASGANVLTF
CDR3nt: TGTGCCAGCTCACCAAACCTAGCCTCTGGGGCCAACGTCCTGACTTTC

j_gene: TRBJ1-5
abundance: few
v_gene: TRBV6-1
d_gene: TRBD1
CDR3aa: CASSGWTGQNQPQHF
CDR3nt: TGTGCCAGCAGTGGATGGACAGGACAGAATCAGCCCCAGCATTTT

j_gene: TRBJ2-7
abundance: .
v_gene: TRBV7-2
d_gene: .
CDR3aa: CASSRRPEYEQYF
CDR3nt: TGTGCCAGCAGCCGAAGACCGGAGTACGAGCAGTACTTC

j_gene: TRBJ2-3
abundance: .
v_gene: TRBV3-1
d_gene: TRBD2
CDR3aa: CASSQEGLGAADTQYF
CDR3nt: TGTGCCAGCAGCCAAGAGGGACTAGGAGCTGCAGATACGCAGTATTTT

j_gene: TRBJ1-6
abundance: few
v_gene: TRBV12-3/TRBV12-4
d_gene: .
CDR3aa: CASSLFGGSPLHF
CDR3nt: TGTGCCAGCAGTTTATTTGGGGGTTCACCCCTCCACTTT

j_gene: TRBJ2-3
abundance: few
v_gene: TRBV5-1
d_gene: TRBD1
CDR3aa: CASSGQGVNTQYF
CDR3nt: TGCGCCAGCAGCGGACAGGGGGTGAATACGCAGTATTTT

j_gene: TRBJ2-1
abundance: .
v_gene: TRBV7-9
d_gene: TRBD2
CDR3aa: CASSLWPAGGIDNEQFF
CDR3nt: TGTGCCAGCAGCTTATGGCCGGCGGGAGGGATCGACAATGAGCAGTTCTTC

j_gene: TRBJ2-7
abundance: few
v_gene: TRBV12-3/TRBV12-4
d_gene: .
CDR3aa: CASSLGLEDVF
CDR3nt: TGTGCCAGCAGTCTGGGACTTGAAGACGTCTTC

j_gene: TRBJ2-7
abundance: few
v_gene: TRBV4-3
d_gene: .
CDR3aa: CASSPWSGPSYEQYF
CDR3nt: TGCGCCAGCAGCCCCTGGTCTGGACCTAGCTACGAGCAGTACTTC

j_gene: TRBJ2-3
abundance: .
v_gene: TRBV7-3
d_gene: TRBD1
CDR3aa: CASSYGTATDTQYF
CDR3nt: TGTGCCAGCAGCTACGGGACAGCCACAGATACGCAGTATTTT

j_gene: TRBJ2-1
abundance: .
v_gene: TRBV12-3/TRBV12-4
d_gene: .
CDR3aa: CASSYWLPSNEQFF
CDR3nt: TGTGCCAGCAGTTATTGGCTTCCTAGCAATGAGCAGTTCTTC

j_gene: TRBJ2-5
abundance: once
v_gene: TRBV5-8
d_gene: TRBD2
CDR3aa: CASSLQYSGEYF
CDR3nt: TGTGCCAGCAGCTTGCAATATAGCGGGGAGTACTTC

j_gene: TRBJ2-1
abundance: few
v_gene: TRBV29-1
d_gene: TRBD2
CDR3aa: CSVELASSGWGNEQFF
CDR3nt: TGCAGCGTTGAACTCGCGTCTAGCGGATGGGGAAATGAGCAGTTCTTC

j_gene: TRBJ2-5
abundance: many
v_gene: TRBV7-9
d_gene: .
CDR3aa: CASSSRGNQETQYF
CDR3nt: TGTGCCAGCAGCTCCAGGGGCAACCAAGAGACCCAGTACTTC

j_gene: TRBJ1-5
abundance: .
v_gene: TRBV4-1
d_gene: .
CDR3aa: CASSQAGTLNQPQHF
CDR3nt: TGCGCCAGCAGCCAGGCCGGGACCCTGAATCAGCCCCAGCATTTT

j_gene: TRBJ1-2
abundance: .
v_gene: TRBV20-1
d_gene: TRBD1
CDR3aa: CSASRGHVDGYTF
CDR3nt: TGCAGTGCTTCCAGGGGGCATGTGGACGGCTACACCTTC

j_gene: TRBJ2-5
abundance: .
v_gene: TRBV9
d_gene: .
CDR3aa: CASSSTGEETQYF
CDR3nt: TGTGCCAGCAGTTCAACGGGGGAAGAGACGCAGTACTTC

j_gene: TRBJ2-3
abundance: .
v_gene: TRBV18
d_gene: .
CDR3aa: CASSPMVRDTQYF
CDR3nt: TGTGCCAGCTCACCAATGGTTAGGGATACGCAGTATTTT

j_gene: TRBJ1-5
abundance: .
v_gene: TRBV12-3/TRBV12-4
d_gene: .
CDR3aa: CASTRGDQPQHF
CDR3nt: TGTGCCAGCACCCGGGGGGACCAGCCCCAGCATTTT

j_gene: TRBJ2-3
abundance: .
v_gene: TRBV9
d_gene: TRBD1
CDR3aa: CASSKRGQGTADTQYF
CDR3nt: TGTGCCAGCAGCAAGCGGGGACAGGGGACAGCAGATACGCAGTATTTT

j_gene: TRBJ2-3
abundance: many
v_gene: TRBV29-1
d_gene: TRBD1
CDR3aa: CSGCKPGQGTDTQYF
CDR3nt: TGCAGCGGATGTAAACCGGGACAGGGCACAGATACGCAGTATTTT

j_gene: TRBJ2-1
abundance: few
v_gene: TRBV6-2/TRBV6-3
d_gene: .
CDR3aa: CASSYRQGKSYNEQFF
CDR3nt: TGTGCCAGCAGTTACCGCCAGGGAAAATCCTACAATGAGCAGTTCTTC

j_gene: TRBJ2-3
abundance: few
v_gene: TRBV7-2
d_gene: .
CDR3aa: CATAVDTQYF
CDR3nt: TGTGCCACCGCGGTCGATACGCAGTATTTT

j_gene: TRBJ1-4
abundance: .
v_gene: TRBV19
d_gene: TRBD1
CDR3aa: CASADRGATNEKLFF
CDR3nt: TGTGCCAGTGCCGACAGGGGAGCAACTAATGAAAAACTGTTTTTT

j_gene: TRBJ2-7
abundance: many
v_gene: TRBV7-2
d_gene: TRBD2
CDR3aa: CASSSGLAVTSYEQYF
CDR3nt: TGTGCCAGCAGCTCGGGACTAGCGGTAACCTCCTACGAGCAGTACTTC

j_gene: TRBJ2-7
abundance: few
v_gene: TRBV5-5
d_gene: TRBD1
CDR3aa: CASSLDQGTVSYEQYF
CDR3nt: TGTGCCAGCAGCTTGGACCAGGGGACAGTTTCCTACGAGCAGTACTTC

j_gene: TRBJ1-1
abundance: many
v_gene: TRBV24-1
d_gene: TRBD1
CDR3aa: CATTPQGPEYTEAFF
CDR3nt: TGTGCCACCACCCCACAGGGGCCAGAGTACACTGAAGCTTTCTTT

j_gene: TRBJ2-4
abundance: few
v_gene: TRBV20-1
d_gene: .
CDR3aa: CSAILPRAKNIQYF
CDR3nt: TGCAGTGCTATTCTCCCCAGGGCCAAAAACATTCAGTACTTC

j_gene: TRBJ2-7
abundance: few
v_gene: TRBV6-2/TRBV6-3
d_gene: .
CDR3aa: CASSYFWVEQYF
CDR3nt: TGTGCCAGCAGCTATTTTTGGGTCGAGCAGTACTTC

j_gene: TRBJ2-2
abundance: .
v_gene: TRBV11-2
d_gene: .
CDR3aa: CASTLTRTNTGELFF
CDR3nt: TGTGCCAGCACCCTGACACGTACGAACACCGGGGAGCTGTTTTTT

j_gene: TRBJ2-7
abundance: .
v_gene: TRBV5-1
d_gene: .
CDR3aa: CASSGGQTFYEQYF
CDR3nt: TGCGCCAGCAGCGGAGGACAGACCTTCTACGAGCAGTACTTC

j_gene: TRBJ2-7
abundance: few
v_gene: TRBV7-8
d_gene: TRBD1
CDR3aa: CASSSSWTGSYEQYF
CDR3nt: TGTGCCAGCAGCTCAAGTTGGACAGGCTCCTACGAGCAGTACTTC

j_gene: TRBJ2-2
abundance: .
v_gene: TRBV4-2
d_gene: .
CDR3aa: CASSQDGDSLTGELFF
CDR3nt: TGTGCCAGCAGCCAAGACGGGGACTCCTTGACCGGGGAGCTGTTTTTT

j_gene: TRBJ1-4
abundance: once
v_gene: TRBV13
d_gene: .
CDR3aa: CASTIRTGGANEKLFF
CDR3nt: TGTGCCAGCACCATTAGGACGGGCGGGGCTAATGAAAAACTGTTTTTT

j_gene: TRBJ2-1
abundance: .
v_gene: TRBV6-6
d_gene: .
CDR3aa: CASRPDRYNEQFF
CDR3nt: TGTGCCAGCAGGCCGGACCGCTACAATGAGCAGTTCTTC

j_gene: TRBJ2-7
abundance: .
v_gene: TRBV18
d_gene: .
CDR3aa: CASSLGGVPEQYF
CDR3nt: TGTGCCAGCTCATTAGGGGGGGTCCCCGAGCAGTACTTC

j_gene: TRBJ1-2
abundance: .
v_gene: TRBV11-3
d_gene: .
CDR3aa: CASSFDTAYGYTF
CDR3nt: TGTGCCAGCAGCTTTGACACCGCCTATGGCTACACCTTC

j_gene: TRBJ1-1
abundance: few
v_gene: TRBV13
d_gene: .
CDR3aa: CASSLGRTVVNTEAFF
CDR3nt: TGTGCCAGCAGCTTAGGCCGAACAGTCGTGAACACTGAAGCTTTCTTT

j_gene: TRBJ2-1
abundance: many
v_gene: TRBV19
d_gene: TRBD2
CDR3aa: CASSNRTSGYNEQFF
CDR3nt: TGTGCCAGTAGTAACCGGACTAGCGGTTACAATGAGCAGTTCTTC

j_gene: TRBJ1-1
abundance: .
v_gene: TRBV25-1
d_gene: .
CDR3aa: CASSGGNEAFF
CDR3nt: TGTGCCAGCAGTGGAGGAAATGAAGCTTTCTTT

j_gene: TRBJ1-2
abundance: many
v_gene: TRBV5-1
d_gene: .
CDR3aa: CASSSWDTYYGYTF
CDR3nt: TGCGCCAGCAGCTCATGGGACACATACTATGGCTACACCTTC

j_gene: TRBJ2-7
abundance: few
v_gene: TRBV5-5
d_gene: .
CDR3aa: CASSTSWPGNYEQYF
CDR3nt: TGTGCCAGCAGCACGAGTTGGCCGGGGAACTACGAGCAGTACTTC

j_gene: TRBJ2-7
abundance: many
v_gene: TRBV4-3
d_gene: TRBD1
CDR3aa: CASSPQGTQVIYEQYF
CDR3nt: TGCGCCAGCAGCCCACAGGGGACCCAGGTTATCTACGAGCAGTACTTC

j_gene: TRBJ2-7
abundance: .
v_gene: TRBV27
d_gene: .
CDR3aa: CASSLWGNHEQYF
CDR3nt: TGTGCCAGCAGTTTATGGGGGAACCACGAGCAGTACTTC

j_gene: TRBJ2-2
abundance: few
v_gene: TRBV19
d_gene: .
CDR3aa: CASSINRRRGTGELFF
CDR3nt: TGTGCCAGTAGTATAAATCGCCGGAGGGGCACCGGGGAGCTGTTTTTT

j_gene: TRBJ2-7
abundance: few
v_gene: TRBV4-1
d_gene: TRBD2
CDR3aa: CASSQDGSGGIYEQYF
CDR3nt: TGCGCCAGCAGCCAAGATGGCAGCGGGGGAATCTACGAGCAGTACTTC

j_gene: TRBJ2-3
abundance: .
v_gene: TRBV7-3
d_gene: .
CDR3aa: CASSSLATLTDTQYF
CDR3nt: TGTGCCAGCAGCTCGCTAGCGACCCTCACAGATACGCAGTATTTT

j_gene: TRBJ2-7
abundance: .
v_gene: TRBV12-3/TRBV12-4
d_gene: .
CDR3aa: CASSPEVHEQYF
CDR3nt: TGTGCCAGCAGTCCGGAGGTCCACGAGCAGTACTTC

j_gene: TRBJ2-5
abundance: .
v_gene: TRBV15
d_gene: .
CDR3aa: CATSRGGGTEETQYF
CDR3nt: TGTGCCACCAGCAGAGGCGGCGGGACCGAAGAGACCCAGTACTTC

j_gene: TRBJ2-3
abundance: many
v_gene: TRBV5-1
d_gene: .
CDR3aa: CASSWGETTDTQYF
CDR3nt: TGCGCCAGCAGCTGGGGCGAGACCACAGATACGCAGTATTTT

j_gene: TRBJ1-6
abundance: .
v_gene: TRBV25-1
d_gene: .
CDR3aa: CASRADGPYNSPLHF
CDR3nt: TGTGCCAGCAGGGCGGACGGCCCCTATAATTCACCCCTCCACTTT

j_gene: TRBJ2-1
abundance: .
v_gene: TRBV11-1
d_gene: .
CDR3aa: CASSLNGDNEQFF
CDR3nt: TGTGCCAGCAGCTTAAACGGAGACAATGAGCAGTTCTTC

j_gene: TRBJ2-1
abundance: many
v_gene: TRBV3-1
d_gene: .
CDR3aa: CASSSMYGRAYNEQFF
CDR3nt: TGTGCCAGCAGCTCCATGTACGGGCGGGCCTACAATGAGCAGTTCTTC

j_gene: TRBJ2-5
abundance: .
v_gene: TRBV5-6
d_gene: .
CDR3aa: CASSLSLLAPRTQETQYF
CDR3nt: TGTGCCAGCAGCTTATCCTTACTAGCCCCGCGAACCCAAGAGACCCAGTACTTC

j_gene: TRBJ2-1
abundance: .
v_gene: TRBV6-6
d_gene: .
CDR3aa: CASSYSLHEQFF
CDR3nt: TGTGCCAGCAGTTACTCGCTCCATGAGCAGTTCTTC

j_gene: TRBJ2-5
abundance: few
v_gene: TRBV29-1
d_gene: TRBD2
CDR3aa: CSQGTSGSMETQYF
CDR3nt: TGCAGCCAAGGGACTAGCGGGAGTATGGAGACCCAGTACTTC